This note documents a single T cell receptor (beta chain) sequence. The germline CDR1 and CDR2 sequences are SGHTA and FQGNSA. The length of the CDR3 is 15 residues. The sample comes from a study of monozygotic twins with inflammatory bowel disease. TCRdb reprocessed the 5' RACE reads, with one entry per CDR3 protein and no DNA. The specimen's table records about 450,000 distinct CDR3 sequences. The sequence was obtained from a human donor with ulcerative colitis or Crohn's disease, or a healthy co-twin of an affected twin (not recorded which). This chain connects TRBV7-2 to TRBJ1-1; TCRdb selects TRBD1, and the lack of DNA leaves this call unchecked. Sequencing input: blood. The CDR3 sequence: CASSLNRGPYTEAFF.